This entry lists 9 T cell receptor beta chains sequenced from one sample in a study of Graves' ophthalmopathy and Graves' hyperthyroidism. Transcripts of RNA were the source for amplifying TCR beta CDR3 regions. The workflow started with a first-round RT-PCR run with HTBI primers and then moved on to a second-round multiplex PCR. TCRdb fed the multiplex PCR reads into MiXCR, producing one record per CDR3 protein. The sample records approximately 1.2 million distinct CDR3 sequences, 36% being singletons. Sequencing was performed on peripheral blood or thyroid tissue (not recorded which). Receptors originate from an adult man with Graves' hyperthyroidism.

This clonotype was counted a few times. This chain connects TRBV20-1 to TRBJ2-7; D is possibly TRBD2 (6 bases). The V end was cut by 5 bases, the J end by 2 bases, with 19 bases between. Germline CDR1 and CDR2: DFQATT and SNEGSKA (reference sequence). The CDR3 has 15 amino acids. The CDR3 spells CSAPSRGSGTYEQYF. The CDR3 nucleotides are TGCAGTGCTCCTTCCCGAGGTAGCGGAACCTACGAGCAGTACTTC.

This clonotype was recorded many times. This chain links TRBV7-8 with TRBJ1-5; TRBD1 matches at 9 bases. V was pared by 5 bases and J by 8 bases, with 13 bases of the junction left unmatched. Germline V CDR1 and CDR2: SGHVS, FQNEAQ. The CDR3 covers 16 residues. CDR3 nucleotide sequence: TGTGCCAGCAGCACCTCTACAGGGGGCGGGAATGAGCCCCAGCATTTT. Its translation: CASSTSTGGGNEPQHF.

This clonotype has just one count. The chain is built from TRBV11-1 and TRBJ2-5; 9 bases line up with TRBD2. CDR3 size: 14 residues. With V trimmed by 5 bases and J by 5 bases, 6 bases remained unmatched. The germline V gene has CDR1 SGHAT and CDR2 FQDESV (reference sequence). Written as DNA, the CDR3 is TGTGCCAGCAGCACTACCGGGACTAGCGAGACCCAGTACTTC. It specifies CASSTTGTSETQYF.

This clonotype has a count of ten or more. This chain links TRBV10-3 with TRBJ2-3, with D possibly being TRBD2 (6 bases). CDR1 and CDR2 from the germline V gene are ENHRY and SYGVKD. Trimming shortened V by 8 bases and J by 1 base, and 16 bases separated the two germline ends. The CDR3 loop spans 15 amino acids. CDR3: CAIGGSGFGTDTQYF. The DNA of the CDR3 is TGTGCCATCGGGGGGTCAGGGTTCGGCACAGATACGCAGTATTTT.

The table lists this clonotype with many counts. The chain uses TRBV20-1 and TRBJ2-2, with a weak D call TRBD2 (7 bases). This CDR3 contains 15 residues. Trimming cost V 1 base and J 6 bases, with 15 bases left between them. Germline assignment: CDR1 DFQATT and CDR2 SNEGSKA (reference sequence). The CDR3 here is CSARATGRGAGELFF. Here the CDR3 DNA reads TGCAGTGCTAGAGCCACAGGGAGGGGCGCCGGGGAGCTGTTTTTT.

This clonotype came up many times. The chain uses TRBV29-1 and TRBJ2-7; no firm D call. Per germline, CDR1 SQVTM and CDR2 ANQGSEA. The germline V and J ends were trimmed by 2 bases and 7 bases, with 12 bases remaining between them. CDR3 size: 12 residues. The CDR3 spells CSVESGFREQYF. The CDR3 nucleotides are TGCAGCGTTGAATCCGGGTTCCGAGAGCAGTACTTC.

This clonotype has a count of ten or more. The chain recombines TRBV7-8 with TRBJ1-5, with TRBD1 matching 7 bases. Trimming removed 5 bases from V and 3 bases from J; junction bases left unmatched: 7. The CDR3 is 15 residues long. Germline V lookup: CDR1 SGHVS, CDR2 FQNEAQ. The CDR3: CASSPGTANNQPQHF. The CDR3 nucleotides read TGTGCCAGCAGCCCCGGGACAGCCAACAATCAGCCCCAGCATTTT.

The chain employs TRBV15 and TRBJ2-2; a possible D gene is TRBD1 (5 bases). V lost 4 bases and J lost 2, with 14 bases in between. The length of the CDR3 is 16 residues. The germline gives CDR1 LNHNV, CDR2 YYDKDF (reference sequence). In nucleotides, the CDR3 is TGTGCCACCAGCAACTACAGGCCTGGAAACACCGGGGAGCTGTTTTTT. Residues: CATSNYRPGNTGELFF.

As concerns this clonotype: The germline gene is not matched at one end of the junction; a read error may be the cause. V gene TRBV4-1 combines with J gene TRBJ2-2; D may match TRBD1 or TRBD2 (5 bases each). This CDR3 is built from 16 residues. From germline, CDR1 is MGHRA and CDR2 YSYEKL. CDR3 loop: CASSPRGESDTGELFF. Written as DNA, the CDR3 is TGTGCCAGCAGCCCCCGAGGGGAGTCAGACACCGGGGAGCTGTTTTTT.